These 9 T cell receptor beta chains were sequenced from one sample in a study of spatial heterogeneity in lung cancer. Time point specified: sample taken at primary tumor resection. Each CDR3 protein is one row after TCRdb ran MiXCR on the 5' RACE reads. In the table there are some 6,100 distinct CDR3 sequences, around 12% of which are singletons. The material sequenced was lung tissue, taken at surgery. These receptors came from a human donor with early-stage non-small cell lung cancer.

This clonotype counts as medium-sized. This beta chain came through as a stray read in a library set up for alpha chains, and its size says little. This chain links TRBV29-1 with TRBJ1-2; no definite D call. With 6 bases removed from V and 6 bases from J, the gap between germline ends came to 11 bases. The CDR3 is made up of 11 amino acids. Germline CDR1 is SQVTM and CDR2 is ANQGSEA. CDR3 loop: CSVRMGNGYTF. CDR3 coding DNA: TGCAGCGTACGAATGGGGAATGGCTACACCTTC.

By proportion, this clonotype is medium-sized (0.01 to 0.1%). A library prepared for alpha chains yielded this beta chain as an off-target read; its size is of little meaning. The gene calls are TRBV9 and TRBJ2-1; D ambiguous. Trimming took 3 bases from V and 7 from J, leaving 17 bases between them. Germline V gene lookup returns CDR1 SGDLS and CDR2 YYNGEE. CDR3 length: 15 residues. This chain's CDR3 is CASSARAFSENEQFF. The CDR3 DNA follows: TGTGCCAGCAGCGCCCGAGCTTTTTCTGAGAATGAGCAGTTCTTC.

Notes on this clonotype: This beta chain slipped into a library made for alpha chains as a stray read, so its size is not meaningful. The CDR3 sequence: CASSFNRVSLCQPQHF. In nucleotides, the CDR3 is TGTGCCAGCAGTTTTAATCGGGTCAGTTTATGTCAGCCCCAGCATTTT. The chain has TRBV12-3 or TRBV12-4 and TRBJ1-5; no clear D gene. The CDR3 has 16 residues. V lost 3 bases and J 6 bases, leaving 18 bases between the germline ends.

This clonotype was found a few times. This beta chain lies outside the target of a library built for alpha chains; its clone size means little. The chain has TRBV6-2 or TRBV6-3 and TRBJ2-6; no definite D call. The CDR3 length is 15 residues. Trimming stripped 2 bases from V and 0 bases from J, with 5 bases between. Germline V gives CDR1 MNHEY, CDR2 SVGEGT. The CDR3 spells CASSYAGSGANVLTF. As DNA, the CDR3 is TGTGCCAGCAGTTACGCAGGCTCTGGGGCCAACGTCCTGACTTTC.

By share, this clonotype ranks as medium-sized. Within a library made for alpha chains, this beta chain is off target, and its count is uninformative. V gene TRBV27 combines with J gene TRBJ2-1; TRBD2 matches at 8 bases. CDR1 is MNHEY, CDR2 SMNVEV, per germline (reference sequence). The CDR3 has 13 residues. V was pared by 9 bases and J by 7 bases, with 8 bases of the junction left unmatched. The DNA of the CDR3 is TGTGCCAGGCCTACTAGCGGCCAAAATGAGCAGTTCTTC. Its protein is CARPTSGQNEQFF.

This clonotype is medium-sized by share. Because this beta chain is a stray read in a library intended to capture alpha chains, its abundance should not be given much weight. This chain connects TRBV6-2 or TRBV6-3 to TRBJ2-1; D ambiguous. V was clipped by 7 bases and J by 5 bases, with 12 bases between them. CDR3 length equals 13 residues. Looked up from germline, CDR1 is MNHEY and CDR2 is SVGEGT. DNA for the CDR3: TGTGCCAGCAATCAGAGGCAGAACAATGAGCAGTTCTTC. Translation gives CASNQRQNNEQFF.

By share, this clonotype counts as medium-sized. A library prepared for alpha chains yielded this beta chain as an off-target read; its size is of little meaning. The CDR3 DNA reads as TGTGCCTGGAGTCATCGGGACAGGGGCAACGAGCAGTACTTC. Encoded protein: CAWSHRDRGNEQYF. The chain employs TRBV30 and TRBJ2-7; 10 bases align to TRBD1. Germline trimming cut 2 bases from V and 5 bases from J; bases unmatched to any gene: 6. CDR3 length: 14 amino acids. From germline, CDR1 is GTSNPN and CDR2 SVGIG (reference sequence).

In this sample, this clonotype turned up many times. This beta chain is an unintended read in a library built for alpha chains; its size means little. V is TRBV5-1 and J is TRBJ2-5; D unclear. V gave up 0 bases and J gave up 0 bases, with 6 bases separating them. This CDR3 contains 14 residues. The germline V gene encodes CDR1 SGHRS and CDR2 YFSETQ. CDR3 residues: CASSLGRDQETQYF. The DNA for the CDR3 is TGCGCCAGCAGCTTGGGCCGGGACCAAGAGACCCAGTACTTC.

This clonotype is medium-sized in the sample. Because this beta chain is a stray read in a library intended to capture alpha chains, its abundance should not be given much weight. The CDR3, as DNA: TGTGCCAGTAGTATCCAGGCGGGACCGCCCTACAATGAGCAGTTCTTC. Translating gives CASSIQAGPPYNEQFF. The J gene is TRBJ2-1, the V gene TRBV19; weak D call: TRBD2 (6 bases). This CDR3 comprises 16 residues. From germline, CDR1 is LNHDA and CDR2 SQIVND (reference sequence). The germline V and J ends were trimmed by 3 bases and 2 bases, with 14 bases remaining between them.